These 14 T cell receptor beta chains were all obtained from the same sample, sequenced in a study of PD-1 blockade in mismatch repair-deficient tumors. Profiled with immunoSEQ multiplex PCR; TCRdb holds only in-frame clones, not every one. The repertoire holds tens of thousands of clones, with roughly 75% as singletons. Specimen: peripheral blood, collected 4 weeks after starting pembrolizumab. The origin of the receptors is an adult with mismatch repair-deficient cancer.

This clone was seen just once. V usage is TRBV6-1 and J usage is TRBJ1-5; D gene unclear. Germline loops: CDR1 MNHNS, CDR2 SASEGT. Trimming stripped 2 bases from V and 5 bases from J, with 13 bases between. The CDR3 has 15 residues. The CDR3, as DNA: TGTGCCAGCAGTGAACGGCGGGGAGGGTATCAGCCCCAGCATTTT. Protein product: CASSERRGGYQPQHF.

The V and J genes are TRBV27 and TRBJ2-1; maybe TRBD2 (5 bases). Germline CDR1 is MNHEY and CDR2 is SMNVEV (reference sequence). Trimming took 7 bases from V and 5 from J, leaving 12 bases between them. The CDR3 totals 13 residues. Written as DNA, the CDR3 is TGTGCCAGCAACGAACTGGGAGACAATGAGCAGTTCTTC. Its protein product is CASNELGDNEQFF.

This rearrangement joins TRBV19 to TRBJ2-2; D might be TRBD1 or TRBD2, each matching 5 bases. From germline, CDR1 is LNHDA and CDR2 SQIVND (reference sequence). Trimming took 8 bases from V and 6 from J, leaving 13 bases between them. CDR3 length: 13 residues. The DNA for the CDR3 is TGTGCCAGTCGGGGCGTAAGCGCCGGGGAGCTGTTTTTT. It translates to CASRGVSAGELFF.

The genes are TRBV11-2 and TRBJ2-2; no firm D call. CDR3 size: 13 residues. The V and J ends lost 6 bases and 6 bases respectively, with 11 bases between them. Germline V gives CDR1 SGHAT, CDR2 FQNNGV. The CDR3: CASRLPLPGELFF. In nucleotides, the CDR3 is TGTGCCAGCAGACTACCTCTTCCCGGGGAGCTGTTTTTT.

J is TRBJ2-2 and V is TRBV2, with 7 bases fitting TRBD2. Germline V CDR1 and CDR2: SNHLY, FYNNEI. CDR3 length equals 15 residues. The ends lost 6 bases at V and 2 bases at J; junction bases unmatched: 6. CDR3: CASRREGTNTGELFF. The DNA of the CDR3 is TGTGCCAGCAGAAGGGAGGGCACAAACACCGGGGAGCTGTTTTTT. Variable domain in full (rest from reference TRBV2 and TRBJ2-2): EPEVTQTPSHQVTQMGQEVILRCVPISNHLYFYWYRQILGQKVEFLVSFYNNEISEKSEIFDDQFSVERPDGSNFTLKIRSTKLEDSAMYFCASRREGTNTGELFFGEGSRLTVL.

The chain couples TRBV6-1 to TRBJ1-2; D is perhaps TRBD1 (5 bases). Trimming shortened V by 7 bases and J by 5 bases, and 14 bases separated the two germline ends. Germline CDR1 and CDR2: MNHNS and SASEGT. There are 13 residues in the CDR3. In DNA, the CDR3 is TGTGCCAGCATGAAGCAGGGCTCATATGGCTACACCTTC. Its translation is CASMKQGSYGYTF.

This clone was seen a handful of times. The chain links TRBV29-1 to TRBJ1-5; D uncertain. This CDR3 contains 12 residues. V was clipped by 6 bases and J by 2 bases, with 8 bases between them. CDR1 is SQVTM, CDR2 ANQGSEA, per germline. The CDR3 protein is CSVTGRNQPQHF. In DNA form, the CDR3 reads TGCAGCGTAACCGGGCGCAATCAGCCCCAGCATTTT. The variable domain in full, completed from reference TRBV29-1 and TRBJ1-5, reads SAVISQKPSRDICQRGTSLTIQCQVDSQVTMMFWYRQQPGQSLTLIATANQGSEATYESGFVIDKFPISRPNLTFSTLTVSNMSPEDSSIYLCSVTGRNQPQHFGDGTRLSIL.

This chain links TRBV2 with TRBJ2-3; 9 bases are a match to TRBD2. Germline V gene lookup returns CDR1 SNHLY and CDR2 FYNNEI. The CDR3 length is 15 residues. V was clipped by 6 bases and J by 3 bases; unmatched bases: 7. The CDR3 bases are TGTGCCAGCAGCTTAGGGCGGGGGGGGACAGATACGCAGTATTTT. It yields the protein CASSLGRGGTDTQYF.

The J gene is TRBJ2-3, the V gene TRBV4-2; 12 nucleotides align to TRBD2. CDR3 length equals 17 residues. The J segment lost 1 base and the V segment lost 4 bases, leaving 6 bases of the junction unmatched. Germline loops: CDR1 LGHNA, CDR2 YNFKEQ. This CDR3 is CASSPGLAGPGTDTQYF. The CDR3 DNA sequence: TGTGCCAGCAGCCCTGGACTAGCGGGGCCAGGCACAGATACGCAGTATTTT.

The CDR3: CASSLSGMGQETQYF. Here the CDR3 DNA reads TGTGCCAGCAGCCTTAGCGGGATGGGCCAAGAGACCCAGTACTTC. V is TRBV7-3 and J is TRBJ2-5, with TRBD2 matching over 8 bases. CDR1 and CDR2 from the germline V gene are SGHTA and FQGTGA. The CDR3 sequence is 15 residues long. Unmatched junction bases numbered 6, after V lost 5 bases and J lost 1 base.

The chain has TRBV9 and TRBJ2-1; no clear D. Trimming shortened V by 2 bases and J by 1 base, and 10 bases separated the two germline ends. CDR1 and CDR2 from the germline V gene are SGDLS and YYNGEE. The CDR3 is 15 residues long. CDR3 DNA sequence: TGTGCCAGCAGCGTCCTAAATCGATCCTACAATGAGCAGTTCTTC. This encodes CASSVLNRSYNEQFF.

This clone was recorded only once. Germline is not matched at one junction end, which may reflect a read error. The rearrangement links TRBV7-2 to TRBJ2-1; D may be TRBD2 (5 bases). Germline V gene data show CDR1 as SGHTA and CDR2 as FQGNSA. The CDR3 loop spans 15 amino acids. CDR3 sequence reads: CASSQEWEWKNEQFF. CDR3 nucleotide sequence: TGTGCCAGCAGCCAGGAGTGGGAGTGGAAGAATGAGCAATTCTTC.

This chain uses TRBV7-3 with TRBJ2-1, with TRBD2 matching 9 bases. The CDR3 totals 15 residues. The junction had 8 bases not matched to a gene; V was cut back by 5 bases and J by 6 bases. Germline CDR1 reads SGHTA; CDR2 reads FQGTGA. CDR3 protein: CASSEGLAKSNEQFF. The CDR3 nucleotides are TGTGCCAGCAGCGAGGGACTAGCAAAGAGCAATGAGCAGTTCTTC.

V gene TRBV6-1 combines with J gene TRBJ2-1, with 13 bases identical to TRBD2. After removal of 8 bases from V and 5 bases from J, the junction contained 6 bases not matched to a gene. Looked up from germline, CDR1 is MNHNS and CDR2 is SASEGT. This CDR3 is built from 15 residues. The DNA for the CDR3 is TGTGCCAGCGCTAGGACTAGCGGGAGTGACAATGAGCAGTTCTTC. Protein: CASARTSGSDNEQFF.